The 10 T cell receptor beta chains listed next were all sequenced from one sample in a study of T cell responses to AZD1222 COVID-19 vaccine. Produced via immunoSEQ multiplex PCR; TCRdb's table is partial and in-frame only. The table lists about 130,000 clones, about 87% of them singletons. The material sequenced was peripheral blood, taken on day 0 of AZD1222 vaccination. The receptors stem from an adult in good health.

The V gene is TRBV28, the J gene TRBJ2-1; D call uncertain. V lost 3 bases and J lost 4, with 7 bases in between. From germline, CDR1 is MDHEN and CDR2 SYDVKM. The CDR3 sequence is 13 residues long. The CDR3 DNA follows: TGTGCCAGCAGTTTTGGGTATTACAATGAGCAGTTCTTC. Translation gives CASSFGYYNEQFF.

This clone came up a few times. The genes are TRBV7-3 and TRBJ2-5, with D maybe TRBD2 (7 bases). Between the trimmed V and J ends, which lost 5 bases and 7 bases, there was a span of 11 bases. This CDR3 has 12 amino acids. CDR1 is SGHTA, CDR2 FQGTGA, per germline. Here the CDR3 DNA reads TGTGCCAGCAGCCGAAGGGGGGGGACCCAGTACTTC. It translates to CASSRRGGTQYF.

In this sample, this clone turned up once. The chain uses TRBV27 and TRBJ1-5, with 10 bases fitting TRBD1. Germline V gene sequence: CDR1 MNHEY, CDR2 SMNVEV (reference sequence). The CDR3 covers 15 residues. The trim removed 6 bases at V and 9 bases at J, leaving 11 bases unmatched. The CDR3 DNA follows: TGTGCCAGCAGCTCCGAGGGACAGGGGTACCGGCCCCAGCATTTT. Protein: CASSSEGQGYRPQHF.

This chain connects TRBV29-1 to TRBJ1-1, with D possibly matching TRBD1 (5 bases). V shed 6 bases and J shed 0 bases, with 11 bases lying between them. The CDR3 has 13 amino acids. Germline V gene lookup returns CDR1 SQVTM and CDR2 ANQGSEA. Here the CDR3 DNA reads TGCAGCGTGAAGGGGCAGCTGAACACTGAAGCTTTCTTT. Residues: CSVKGQLNTEAFF.

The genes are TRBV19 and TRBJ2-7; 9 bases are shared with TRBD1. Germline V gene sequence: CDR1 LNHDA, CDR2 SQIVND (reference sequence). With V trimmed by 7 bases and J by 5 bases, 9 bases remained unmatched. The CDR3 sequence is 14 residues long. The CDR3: CASTPGQGPNEQYF. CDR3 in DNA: TGTGCCAGTACACCGGGACAGGGACCCAACGAGCAGTACTTC.

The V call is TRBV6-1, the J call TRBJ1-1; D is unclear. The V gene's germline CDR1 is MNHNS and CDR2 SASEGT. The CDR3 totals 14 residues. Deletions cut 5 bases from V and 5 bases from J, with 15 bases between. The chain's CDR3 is CASSLQHSRTEAFF. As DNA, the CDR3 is TGTGCCAGCAGTTTACAACATTCTAGAACTGAAGCTTTCTTT.

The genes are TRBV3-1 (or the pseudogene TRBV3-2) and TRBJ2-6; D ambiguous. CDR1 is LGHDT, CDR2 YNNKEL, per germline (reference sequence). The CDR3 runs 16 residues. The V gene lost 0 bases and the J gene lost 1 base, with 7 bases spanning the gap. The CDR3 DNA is TGTGCCAGCAGCCAAGATAGGCAGTCTGGGGCCAACGTCCTGACTTTC. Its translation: CASSQDRQSGANVLTF.

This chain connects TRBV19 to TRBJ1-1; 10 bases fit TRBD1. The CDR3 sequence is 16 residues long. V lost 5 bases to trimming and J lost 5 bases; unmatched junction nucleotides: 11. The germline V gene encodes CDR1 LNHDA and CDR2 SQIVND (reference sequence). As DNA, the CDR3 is TGTGCCAGTAGTGCCGGGACAGGGGATAAAGTGACTGAAGCTTTCTTT. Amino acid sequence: CASSAGTGDKVTEAFF.

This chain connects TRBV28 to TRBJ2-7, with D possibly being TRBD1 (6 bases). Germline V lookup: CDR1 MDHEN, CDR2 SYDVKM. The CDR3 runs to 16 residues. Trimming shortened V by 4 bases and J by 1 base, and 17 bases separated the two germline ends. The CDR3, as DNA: TGTGCCAGCAGTTGGGCCCACAGGGTCCGATCCTACGAGCAGTACTTC. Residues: CASSWAHRVRSYEQYF.

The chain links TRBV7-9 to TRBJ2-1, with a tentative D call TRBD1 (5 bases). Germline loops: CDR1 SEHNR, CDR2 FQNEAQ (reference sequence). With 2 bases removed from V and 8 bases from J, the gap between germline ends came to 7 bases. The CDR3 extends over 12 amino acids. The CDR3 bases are TGTGCCAGCAGCTTACTACAGGATGAGCAGTTCTTC. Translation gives CASSLLQDEQFF.